The 32 T cell receptor beta chains in this list originate from one sample, sequenced in a study of graft-versus-host responses after intestinal transplantation. The protocol was immunoSEQ multiplex PCR, while the TCRdb copy is restricted to in-frame clones and leaves out a portion. Of approximately 14,000 clones in the sample, about 89% are singletons; the top ten hold 5.5% to 8.5%. The sample was bone marrow, taken approximately 130 days after intestinal transplantation. The receptor source for this set is a human patient who received an intestinal transplant, so some T cells may come from the graft donor.

V and J are TRBV19 and TRBJ2-7; 8 bases fit TRBD2. CDR1 and CDR2 (germline): LNHDA, SQIVND (reference sequence). V lost 3 bases and J lost 1; bases outside the gene matches: 11. This CDR3 has 17 amino acids. DNA of the CDR3: TGTGCCAGTAGTATTAAAGCGGGACTAGTCAAATCCTACGAGCAGTACTTC. This codes for CASSIKAGLVKSYEQYF.

V gene TRBV7-3 combines with J gene TRBJ2-3; tentative D call: TRBD1 (8 bases). Germline V gene data show CDR1 as SGHTA and CDR2 as FQGTGA. The CDR3 consists of 15 residues. V lost 4 bases to trimming and J lost 6 bases, with 17 bases between them. The CDR3 coding sequence is TGTGCCAGCAGCTGGACAGGGAGGGGCGCGGATACGCAGTATTTT. Translating gives CASSWTGRGADTQYF.

The chain carries TRBV28 and TRBJ1-2; no reliable D call. The V gene's germline CDR1 is MDHEN and CDR2 SYDVKM. This CDR3 comprises 13 residues. V was cut by 3 bases and J by 5 bases, with 10 bases left in between. The CDR3 spells CASSLSRRYGYTF. The DNA of the CDR3 is TGTGCCAGCAGTTTGTCCAGACGGTATGGCTACACCTTC.

The rearrangement joins TRBV19 to TRBJ2-2; D tentatively fits TRBD1 or TRBD2 (6 bases each). Germline V gene sequence: CDR1 LNHDA, CDR2 SQIVND (reference sequence). V lost 0 bases and J 1 base, leaving 9 bases between the germline ends. The CDR3 extends over 16 amino acids. CDR3 in amino acids: CASSIDRGVNTGELFF. The CDR3 nucleotides are TGTGCCAGTAGTATAGATAGGGGGGTGAACACCGGGGAGCTGTTTTTT.

CDR3 amino acids: CASSLEGWELFF. The CDR3 bases are TGCGCCAGCAGCTTGGAAGGGTGGGAGCTGTTTTTT. The chain couples TRBV5-1 to TRBJ2-2, with D hard to call. The V gene lost 0 bases and the J gene lost 9 bases, with 6 bases spanning the gap. This CDR3 is 12 amino acids long. CDR1 and CDR2 from the germline V gene are SGHRS and YFSETQ.

This clone was observed a single time. The rearrangement uses TRBV4-3 and TRBJ1-2, with TRBD1 as a possible D gene (5 bases). The CDR3 extends over 17 amino acids. V was pared by 0 bases and J by 6 bases, with 20 bases between. Germline V lookup: CDR1 LGHNA, CDR2 YSLEER. This CDR3 reads CASSQEGRGRLFDGYTF. DNA of the CDR3: TGCGCCAGCAGCCAAGAGGGGCGGGGTCGGCTCTTTGATGGCTACACCTTC.

This rearrangement joins TRBV6-5 to TRBJ2-5; D may correspond to TRBD1 or TRBD2 (5 bases each). The V gene lost 5 bases and the J gene lost 0 bases, with 13 bases spanning the gap. In germline, CDR1 is MNHEY, CDR2 SVGAGI. The CDR3 is made up of 15 amino acids. The CDR3 region is CASSIGTRDQETQYF. CDR3 coding DNA: TGTGCCAGCAGTATCGGGACGCGGGACCAAGAGACCCAGTACTTC.

This clone has just one count. The J gene is TRBJ2-3, the V gene TRBV28, with D perhaps assigned TRBD1 or TRBD2 (6 bases each). The germline gives CDR1 MDHEN, CDR2 SYDVKM. The V and J ends lost 4 bases and 2 bases respectively, with 13 bases between them. This CDR3 region has 15 residues. The CDR3 sequence is CASSSRGEDTDTQYF. CDR3 DNA: TGTGCCAGCAGTTCTAGGGGGGAGGACACAGATACGCAGTATTTT.

This clone is deemed medium-sized. This chain connects TRBV5-1 to TRBJ1-1; D possibly corresponds to TRBD1 (5 bases). Trimming took off 4 bases at V and 0 bases at J, with 16 bases between the two ends. The CDR3 contains 16 residues. CDR1 is SGHRS and CDR2 is YFSETQ in the germline V gene. The CDR3 region has the DNA TGCGCCAGCAGCGCCTTTCCGGGACCCATGAACACTGAAGCTTTCTTT. Amino acids: CASSAFPGPMNTEAFF.

This clone appeared once. V and J are TRBV13 and TRBJ1-1, with D uncertain. Germline V gives CDR1 PRHDT, CDR2 FYEKMQ (reference sequence). This CDR3 comprises 12 residues. Trimming pared 5 bases from V and 4 bases from J, leaving 8 bases between. CDR3 bases: TGTGCCAGCAGCCAAATTCGCACTGAAGCTTTCTTT. Its translation: CASSQIRTEAFF.

This clone was seen only a few times. The V and J genes are TRBV5-4 and TRBJ2-1; TRBD2 agrees at 15 bases. The CDR3 covers 16 residues. The trim removed 4 bases at V and 10 bases at J, leaving 9 bases unmatched. Looked up from germline, CDR1 is SGHNT and CDR2 is YYREEE (reference sequence). The CDR3 DNA follows: TGTGCCAGCAGCGTCCCGGGACTAGCGGGAGGACGGGAGCAGTTCTTC. Protein product: CASSVPGLAGGREQFF.

V and J are TRBV7-8 and TRBJ2-7, with TRBD1 as a possible D gene (5 bases). Looked up from germline, CDR1 is SGHVS and CDR2 is FQNEAQ. This CDR3 comprises 15 residues. Trimming removed 3 bases from V and 1 base from J, with 13 bases in between. The CDR3: CASSLGLGSSYEQYF. The CDR3 DNA reads as TGTGCCAGCAGCTTGGGGCTTGGCAGTTCCTACGAGCAGTACTTC.

The gene calls are TRBV30 and TRBJ2-3, with D tentatively TRBD2 (7 bases). Germline-derived CDR1 and CDR2 are GTSNPN and SVGIG (reference sequence). The V end lost 8 bases, the J end lost 5 bases, and 23 bases lay between the germline ends. The CDR3 contains 15 residues. CDR3 DNA: TGTGCCGGGCACGGGGGGCGCCTGGGCGGAGATACGCAGTATTTT. Translation: CAGHGGRLGGDTQYF.

This clone was counted between two and nine times. The genes are TRBV2 and TRBJ2-5, with TRBD2 identical over 11 bases. Trimming removed 4 bases from V and 4 bases from J; junction bases left unmatched: 8. Germline assignment: CDR1 SNHLY and CDR2 FYNNEI. This CDR3 is 16 amino acids long. Written as DNA, the CDR3 is TGTGCCAGCAGTGCGTCACTAGCGGGAGAATTAGAGACCCAGTACTTC. Its translation is CASSASLAGELETQYF. The variable domain in full, completed from reference TRBV2 and TRBJ2-5, reads EPEVTQTPSHQVTQMGQEVILRCVPISNHLYFYWYRQILGQKVEFLVSFYNNEISEKSEIFDDQFSVERPDGSNFTLKIRSTKLEDSAMYFCASSASLAGELETQYFGPGTRLLVL.

The V and J genes are TRBV7-9 and TRBJ2-5; D may be TRBD1 or TRBD2 (5 bases each). CDR1 is SEHNR and CDR2 is FQNEAQ in the germline V gene (reference sequence). There are 15 residues in the CDR3. The germline V and J ends were trimmed by 2 bases and 1 base, with 11 bases remaining between them. The CDR3 here is CASSLWDGPQETQYF. The CDR3 DNA sequence: TGTGCCAGCAGCTTATGGGACGGACCCCAAGAGACCCAGTACTTC. Using reference TRBV7-9 and TRBJ2-5 for the parts outside the CDR3, the full variable domain is DTGVSQNPRHKITKRGQNVTFRCDPISEHNRLYWYRQTLGQGPEFLTYFQNEAQLEKSRLLSDRFSAERPKGSFSTLEIQRTEQGDSAMYLCASSLWDGPQETQYFGPGTRLLVL.

The chain is built from TRBV15 and TRBJ2-5; no clear D gene. CDR3 length equals 11 residues. CDR1 and CDR2 from the germline V gene are LNHNV and YYDKDF (reference sequence). V was trimmed by 3 bases and J by 6 bases, leaving 5 bases between them. This chain's CDR3 is CATSSSKTQYF. CDR3 nucleotides: TGTGCCACCAGCAGTTCCAAGACCCAGTACTTC.

The chain employs TRBV27 and TRBJ2-1, with 11 bases that match TRBD2. J gave up 2 bases and V 5 bases, and 8 bases lay outside the gene matches. The CDR3 has 17 amino acids. Germline values: CDR1 MNHEY, CDR2 SMNVEV (reference sequence). CDR3 sequence (DNA): TGTGCCAGCAGTCCCACGACTAGCGGGATCCCCTACAATGAGCAGTTCTTC. This encodes CASSPTTSGIPYNEQFF.

In this sample, this clone turned up a few times. The chain carries TRBV5-1 and TRBJ2-7, with D tentatively TRBD2 (6 bases). The germline V gene encodes CDR1 SGHRS and CDR2 YFSETQ. V was trimmed by 0 bases and J by 3 bases, leaving 7 bases between them. The CDR3 is made up of 13 amino acids. CDR3 protein: CASSLADYYEQYF. CDR3 coding DNA: TGCGCCAGCAGCTTGGCGGACTACTACGAGCAGTACTTC. Filled out from reference TRBV5-1 and TRBJ2-7, the complete variable domain reads KAGVTQTPRYLIKTRGQQVTLSCSPISGHRSVSWYQQTPGQGLQFLFEYFSETQRNKGNFPGRFSGRQFSNSRSEMNVSTLELGDSALYLCASSLADYYEQYFGPGTRLTVT.

The chain carries TRBV11-2 and TRBJ2-3; the D call may be TRBD1 or TRBD2 (5 bases each). CDR1 is SGHAT and CDR2 is FQNNGV in the germline V gene. V was shortened by 6 bases and J by 1 base, with 14 bases between the two germline ends. The CDR3 sequence is 15 residues long. CDR3 region: CASSRGRGGTDTQYF. The CDR3 DNA reads as TGTGCCAGCAGTCGGGGACGAGGCGGCACAGATACGCAGTATTTT.

This chain uses TRBV9 with TRBJ1-2; TRBD1 is a possible D gene (6 bases). CDR1 and CDR2 from the germline V gene are SGDLS and YYNGEE. The CDR3 extends over 13 amino acids. The V end lost 4 bases, the J end lost 5 bases, and 12 bases lay between the germline ends. CDR3 protein: CASSLQGRYGYTF. Written as DNA, the CDR3 is TGTGCCAGCAGCTTACAGGGAAGGTATGGCTACACCTTC.

The gene calls are TRBV7-6 and TRBJ2-7; D remains unclear. V shed 1 base and J shed 2 bases, with 9 bases lying between them. In germline, CDR1 is SGHVS, CDR2 FNYEAQ. The CDR3 runs 14 residues. The CDR3 nucleotides read TGTGCCAGCAGCTTAGGAGACAATACCTACGAGCAGTACTTC. Translating gives CASSLGDNTYEQYF.

This CDR3 is CASARDSLISPQHF. CDR3 DNA sequence: TGTGCCAGCGCCCGGGACAGTCTAATATCGCCCCAGCATTTT. The chain has TRBV6-1 and TRBJ1-5; 7 nucleotides match TRBD1. The CDR3 extends over 14 amino acids. Trimming took 8 bases from V and 9 from J; bases not matched to a gene: 13. CDR1 is MNHNS and CDR2 is SASEGT in the germline V gene.

V usage is TRBV15 and J usage is TRBJ2-7; D is unclear. The V gene lost 1 base and the J gene lost 7 bases, with 11 bases spanning the gap. CDR1 and CDR2 from the germline V gene are LNHNV and YYDKDF (reference sequence). CDR3 size: 13 residues. The CDR3 DNA sequence: TGTGCCACCAGCAGAGTAGGCAGGAATGAGCAGTACTTC. Its translation: CATSRVGRNEQYF.

This chain uses TRBV7-9 with TRBJ2-1, with 10 bases lining up with TRBD2. This CDR3 region has 15 residues. CDR1 SEHNR and CDR2 FQNEAQ come from the germline V gene (reference sequence). Losses at the gene ends were 1 base for V and 4 bases for J; bases not matched to a gene: 1. Written as DNA, the CDR3 is TGTGCCAGCAGCTTAGGGACTAGCGGATACAATGAGCAGTTCTTC. Protein sequence: CASSLGTSGYNEQFF.

This rearrangement joins TRBV7-9 to TRBJ1-2; D is uncertain. The CDR3 runs 12 residues. V gave up 1 base and J gave up 4 bases, with 4 bases separating them. CDR1 and CDR2 from the germline V gene are SEHNR and FQNEAQ (reference sequence). CDR3: CASSLDGYGYTF. CDR3 nucleotide sequence: TGTGCCAGCAGCTTAGACGGCTATGGCTACACCTTC.

This clone was seen more than once but under ten times. The rearrangement uses TRBV7-2 and TRBJ1-5, with D possibly being TRBD1 (5 bases). Trimming removed 5 bases at V and 4 bases at J, with 21 bases between. In germline, CDR1 is SGHTA, CDR2 FQGNSA. This CDR3 contains 17 residues. CDR3 loop: CASSPRGRGGGNQPQHF. The CDR3 coding sequence is TGTGCCAGCAGCCCGAGAGGCCGGGGGGGTGGGAATCAGCCCCAGCATTTT.

The V and J genes are TRBV9 and TRBJ2-3, with D possibly TRBD2 on 5 matching bases. The V gene's germline CDR1 is SGDLS and CDR2 YYNGEE. There are 16 residues in the CDR3. V was clipped by 0 bases and J by 0 bases, with 11 bases between them. The CDR3 DNA sequence: TGTGCCAGCAGCGTAGGCCATGAGGGAAGCACAGATACGCAGTATTTT. This translates into CASSVGHEGSTDTQYF.

The chain employs TRBV2 and TRBJ2-5; tentatively, D is TRBD2 (7 bases). The V gene lost 8 bases and the J gene lost 4 bases, with 20 bases spanning the gap. Germline V gene data show CDR1 as SNHLY and CDR2 as FYNNEI. The CDR3 totals 15 residues. The CDR3 sequence: CASGKGRGTGETQYF. The CDR3 DNA reads TGTGCCAGCGGTAAAGGGAGGGGGACGGGAGAGACCCAGTACTTC.

The chain has TRBV9 and TRBJ2-3; D possibly corresponds to TRBD1 (6 bases). The CDR3 consists of 15 residues. Trimming pared 0 bases from V and 1 base from J, leaving 9 bases between. Germline loops: CDR1 SGDLS, CDR2 YYNGEE. The DNA of the CDR3 is TGTGCCAGCAGCGTAGACAGGGACCGCACAGATACGCAGTATTTT. It specifies CASSVDRDRTDTQYF. The variable domain in full, with the rest retrieved from reference TRBV9 and TRBJ2-3, is DSGVTQTPKHLITATGQRVTLRCSPRSGDLSVYWYQQSLDQGLQFLIQYYNGEERAKGNILERFSAQQFPDLHSELNLSSLELGDSALYFCASSVDRDRTDTQYFGPGTRLTVL.

This clone was detected only once. The chain links TRBV7-6 to TRBJ2-6; D is uncertain. Germline-derived CDR1 and CDR2 are SGHVS and FNYEAQ. The CDR3 spans 15 residues. Trimming cost V 5 bases and J 0 bases, with 8 bases left between them. This CDR3 is CASSLPASGANVLTF. CDR3 nucleotides: TGTGCCAGCAGCCTCCCAGCCTCTGGGGCCAACGTCCTGACTTTC.

J is TRBJ1-1 and V is TRBV21-1; the table's D call, TRBD1, has no DNA check behind it. TRBV21-1 is designated a pseudogene. This CDR3 is built from 11 residues. The DNA for the CDR3 is TGTGCCAGCACCCCAACAGGGGAGGCTTTCTTT. This gives the protein CASTPTGEAFF.

The CDR3 nucleotides read TGTGCCAGCAGCTTAAGCCCGGGAGGGTACGAGCAGTACTTC. It encodes CASSLSPGGYEQYF. This chain joins TRBV7-2 and TRBJ2-7; TRBD2 matches 8 bases. The CDR3 is 14 amino acids. Germline CDR1 and CDR2: SGHTA and FQGNSA. The J segment lost 4 bases and the V segment lost 2 bases, leaving 4 bases of the junction unmatched.